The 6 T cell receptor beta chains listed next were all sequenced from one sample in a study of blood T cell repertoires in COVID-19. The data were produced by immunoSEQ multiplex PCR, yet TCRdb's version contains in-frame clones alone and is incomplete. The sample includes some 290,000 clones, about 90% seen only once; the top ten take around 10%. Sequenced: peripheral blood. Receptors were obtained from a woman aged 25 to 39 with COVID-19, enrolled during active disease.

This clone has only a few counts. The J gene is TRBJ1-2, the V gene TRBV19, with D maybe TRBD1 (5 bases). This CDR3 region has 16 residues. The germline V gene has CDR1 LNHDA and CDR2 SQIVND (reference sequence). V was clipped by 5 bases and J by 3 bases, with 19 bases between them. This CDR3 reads CASSFWGLPDHYGYTF. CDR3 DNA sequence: TGTGCCAGTAGTTTTTGGGGCCTTCCTGACCACTATGGCTACACCTTC.

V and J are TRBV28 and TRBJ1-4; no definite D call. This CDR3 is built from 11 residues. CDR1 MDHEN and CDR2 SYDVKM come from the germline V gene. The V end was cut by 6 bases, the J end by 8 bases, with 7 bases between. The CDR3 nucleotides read TGTGCCAGCAGGGGCGACGAAAAACTGTTTTTT. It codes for CASRGDEKLFF.

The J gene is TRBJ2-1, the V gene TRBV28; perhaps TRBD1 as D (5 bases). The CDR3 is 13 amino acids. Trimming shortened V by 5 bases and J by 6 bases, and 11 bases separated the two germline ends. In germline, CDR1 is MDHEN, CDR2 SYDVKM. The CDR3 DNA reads TGTGCCAGCAGTCCCCCGGACACCAATGAGCAGTTCTTC. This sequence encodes CASSPPDTNEQFF.

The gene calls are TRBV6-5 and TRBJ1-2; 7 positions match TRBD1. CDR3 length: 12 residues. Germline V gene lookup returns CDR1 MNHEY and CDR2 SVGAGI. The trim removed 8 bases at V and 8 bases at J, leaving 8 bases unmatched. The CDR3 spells CASGRQGGGYTF. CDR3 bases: TGTGCCAGCGGGAGACAGGGTGGAGGCTACACCTTC.

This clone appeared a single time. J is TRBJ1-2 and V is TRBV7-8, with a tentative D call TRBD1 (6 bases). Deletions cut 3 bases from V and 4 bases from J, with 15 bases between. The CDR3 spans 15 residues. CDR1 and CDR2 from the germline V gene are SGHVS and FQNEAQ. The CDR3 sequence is CASSLGAQGAYGYTF. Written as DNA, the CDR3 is TGTGCCAGCAGCTTGGGGGCCCAGGGAGCCTATGGCTACACCTTC.

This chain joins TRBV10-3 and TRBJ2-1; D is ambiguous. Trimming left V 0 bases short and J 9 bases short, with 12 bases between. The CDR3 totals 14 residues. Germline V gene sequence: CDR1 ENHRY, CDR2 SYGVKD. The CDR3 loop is CAISESQVLAEQFF. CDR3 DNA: TGTGCCATCAGTGAGTCTCAGGTCTTGGCTGAGCAGTTCTTC.